A single sample gave rise to the 32 T cell receptor beta chains below, sequenced in a study of T cells in Graves' hyperthyroidism and ophthalmopathy (dated by TCRdb to between 2018 and 2020). Libraries were constructed by multiplex PCR. TCRdb names Illumina HiSeq 2000 as the instrument used. TCR beta CDR3 regions were amplified from RNA transcripts. A first-round RT-PCR of the TCR CDR3 used the HTBI primer set with the Qiagen OneStep RT-PCR kit. TCRdb trimmed public reads at Q25 via fastp, called clones via MiXCR and kept in-frame beta chains. Rows are unified per CDR3 protein, each entry keeping the most common DNA and genes. The sample includes around 300,000 distinct CDR3 sequences, with roughly 20% observed a single time. The ten largest make up around two thirds of the sample. Sequenced material: blood. The receptor set was obtained from a man younger than 45 with Graves' ophthalmopathy.

This chain links TRBV12-3 or TRBV12-4 with TRBJ1-2; perhaps TRBD1 as D (5 bases). The CDR3 covers 14 residues. V lost 5 bases to trimming and J lost 5 bases, with 15 bases between them. The CDR3 is CASSQQVGGYGYTF. CDR3 nucleotide sequence: TGTGCCAGCAGTCAACAGGTGGGGGGTTATGGCTACACCTTC.

This sequence joins TRBV27 and TRBJ2-5, with a tentative D call TRBD1 (6 bases). Trimming took off 8 bases at V and 0 bases at J, with 10 bases between the two ends. The CDR3 is 13 amino acids. Germline CDR1 is MNHEY and CDR2 is SMNVEV (reference sequence). The CDR3 loop is CASGRTDQETQYF. For the CDR3, the DNA is TGTGCCAGCGGACGGACAGACCAAGAGACCCAGTACTTC.

The chain carries TRBV20-1 and TRBJ2-2; D unclear. The V end lost 0 bases, the J end lost 2 bases, and 10 bases lay between the germline ends. Germline V lookup: CDR1 DFQATT, CDR2 SNEGSKA (reference sequence). This CDR3 is built from 15 residues. CDR3 amino acids: CSARDWSDNTGELFF. In nucleotides, the CDR3 is TGCAGTGCTAGAGATTGGTCTGACAACACCGGGGAGCTGTTTTTT.

The CDR3 DNA reads TGTGCCAGCAGTTATGGTTCGGCCCTTACCGATACGCAGTATTTT. Amino acids: CASSYGSALTDTQYF. The chain employs TRBV6-1 and TRBJ2-3; D is ambiguous. This CDR3 comprises 15 residues. V lost 5 bases and J 6 bases, leaving 18 bases between the germline ends. Germline V CDR1 and CDR2: MNHNS, SASEGT.

About this clonotype: A much more abundant neighbour one base away suggests this may be a read error. The V gene is TRBV11-2, the J gene TRBJ2-7; D remains unclear. The V end was cut by 6 bases, the J end by 3 bases, with 12 bases between. CDR3 length equals 13 residues. The germline V gene encodes CDR1 SGHAT and CDR2 FQNNGV. The chain's CDR3 is CASRSWASYEQYF. The CDR3 DNA follows: TGTGCCAGCAGGTCTTGGGCTAGCTACGAGCAGTACTTC.

Here the CDR3 reads CASSLRRGLETQYF. In nucleotides, the CDR3 is TGTGCCAGCAGCCTTCGGAGGGGCCTAGAGACCCAGTACTTC. V is TRBV7-2 and J is TRBJ2-5; D perhaps matches TRBD2 (6 bases). This CDR3 is 14 amino acids long. Germline V gene lookup returns CDR1 SGHTA and CDR2 FQGNSA. Trimming took 5 bases from V and 4 from J, leaving 14 bases between them.

In its sample, this clonotype was seen a few times. The chain carries TRBV5-1 and TRBJ2-5; D is possibly TRBD2 (5 bases). Germline V gene sequence: CDR1 SGHRS, CDR2 YFSETQ. V lost 8 bases and J lost 4, with 21 bases in between. The CDR3 totals 15 residues. CDR3 protein: CASSIRGSTVETQYF. For the CDR3, the DNA is TGCGCCAGTTCAATCCGGGGATCTACCGTAGAGACCCAGTACTTC. The whole variable domain, remainder taken from reference TRBV5-1 and TRBJ2-5, is KAGVTQTPRYLIKTRGQQVTLSCSPISGHRSVSWYQQTPGQGLQFLFEYFSETQRNKGNFPGRFSGRQFSNSRSEMNVSTLELGDSALYLCASSIRGSTVETQYFGPGTRLLVL.

V gene TRBV4-1 combines with J gene TRBJ2-1, with D uncertain. The CDR3 length is 16 residues. Germline CDR1 reads MGHRA; CDR2 reads YSYEKL. Trimming took 1 base from V and 2 from J, leaving 12 bases between them. The CDR3 here is CASSQVRLRTYNEQFF. The CDR3 nucleotides read TGCGCCAGCAGCCAAGTCAGACTTAGGACCTACAATGAGCAGTTCTTC.

In regard to this clonotype: Sequence at one end of the junction differs from germline and may be a read error. This sequence joins TRBV7-6 and TRBJ2-1; 9 bases map to TRBD1. Germline assignment: CDR1 SGHVS and CDR2 FNYEAQ. The CDR3 is 11 residues long. CDR3 protein: CASSSSQGAIF. CDR3 nucleotide sequence: TGTGCCAGCAGCTCCTCACAGGGGGCGATCTTC.

This clonotype was seen only a few times. The chain has TRBV30 and TRBJ2-1; 7 nucleotides align to TRBD2. Trimming took 4 bases from V and 7 from J; bases not matched to a gene: 7. The CDR3 has 13 residues. In germline, CDR1 is GTSNPN, CDR2 SVGIG (reference sequence). In nucleotides, the CDR3 is TGTGCCTGGAACGGCGGACTAGGGAATGAGCAGTTCTTC. Its protein product is CAWNGGLGNEQFF.

This clonotype was picked up many times. This chain connects TRBV12-3 or TRBV12-4 to TRBJ2-5, with TRBD1 identical over 7 bases. Germline trimming cut 5 bases from V and 1 base from J; bases unmatched to any gene: 10. The length of the CDR3 is 16 residues. The CDR3 loop is CASSPAGGQVQETQYF. The DNA for the CDR3 is TGTGCCAGCAGTCCAGCCGGCGGACAGGTCCAAGAGACCCAGTACTTC.

The table lists this clonotype with a count of one. This chain links TRBV15 with TRBJ2-7; perhaps TRBD2 as D (6 bases). Trimming removed 2 bases at V and 2 bases at J, with 13 bases between. CDR1 is LNHNV and CDR2 is YYDKDF in the germline V gene (reference sequence). This CDR3 region has 15 residues. CDR3 bases: TGTGCCACCAGCAGAACGCGGGGTGACGCCTACGAGCAGTACTTC. Encoded protein: CATSRTRGDAYEQYF. Supplemented by reference TRBV15 and TRBJ2-7, the full variable domain reads DAMVIQNPRYQVTQFGKPVTLSCSQTLNHNVMYWYQQKSSQAPKLLFHYYDKDFNNEADTPDNFQSRRPNTSFCFLDIRSPGLGDTAMYLCATSRTRGDAYEQYFGPGTRLTVT.

The V call is TRBV27, the J call TRBJ1-5; 8 nucleotides match TRBD1. The V and J ends lost 8 bases and 4 bases, in that order; junction bases with no gene match: 4. Germline CDR1 is MNHEY and CDR2 is SMNVEV (reference sequence). The CDR3 runs 13 residues. CDR3 sequence reads: CASGQGPNQPQHF. The CDR3 DNA sequence: TGTGCCAGCGGACAGGGACCTAATCAGCCCCAGCATTTT.

This clonotype was recorded at least ten times. This CDR3 reads CASRTSGSISVDEQFF. CDR3 sequence (DNA): TGTGCCAGCAGGACTAGCGGGAGCATAAGTGTCGATGAGCAGTTCTTC. This chain uses TRBV3-1 with TRBJ2-1; 12 bases are a match to TRBD2. The CDR3 totals 16 residues. The germline V gene encodes CDR1 LGHDT and CDR2 YNNKEL (reference sequence). V gave up 6 bases and J gave up 8 bases; unmatched junction bases: 11.

This clonotype appeared a few times. This CDR3 reads CASRGSGRSHTQYF. CDR3 in DNA: TGTGCCAGCAGGGGTAGCGGGAGGAGTCATACGCAGTATTTT. The rearrangement uses TRBV27 and TRBJ2-3, with TRBD2 identical over 10 bases. Trimming at V came to 6 bases and at J to 7 bases, leaving 7 bases not matched to a gene. The CDR3 has 14 residues. Germline loops: CDR1 MNHEY, CDR2 SMNVEV (reference sequence).

This clonotype was picked up many times. The V and J genes are TRBV6-1 and TRBJ2-1; 7 bases agree with TRBD2. Germline V gene sequence: CDR1 MNHNS, CDR2 SASEGT. V gave up 6 bases and J gave up 9 bases; unmatched junction bases: 11. This CDR3 comprises 14 residues. The CDR3, as DNA: TGTGCCAGCAGCCTTTTCCCCGGCGGGGGTGAGCAGTTCTTC. Residues: CASSLFPGGGEQFF.

A few counts support this clonotype. The chain couples TRBV12-3 or TRBV12-4 to TRBJ2-2; D is undetermined. The length of the CDR3 is 14 residues. The V gene lost 6 bases and the J gene lost 0 bases, with 8 bases spanning the gap. The CDR3 sequence is CASRQAANTGELFF. The CDR3 region has the DNA TGTGCCAGCAGGCAGGCTGCGAACACCGGGGAGCTGTTTTTT.

The chain joins TRBV7-2 to TRBJ1-5; 10 bases are a match to TRBD1. CDR1 and CDR2 (germline): SGHTA, FQGNSA. The V gene end was trimmed by 4 bases and the J gene end by 7 bases; junction bases not matched to a gene: 4. This CDR3 spans 14 amino acids. The CDR3 sequence: CASSYQGQGQPQHF. The CDR3 DNA follows: TGTGCCAGCAGCTACCAGGGACAGGGGCAGCCCCAGCATTTT.

The CDR3 nucleotides read TGTGCCAGCAGTCTGGGGGGGATTGGCACAGATACGCAGTATTTT. Translation gives CASSLGGIGTDTQYF. This chain links TRBV27 with TRBJ2-3; 7 positions match TRBD2. The CDR3 is made up of 15 amino acids. Unmatched junction bases numbered 6, after V lost 5 bases and J lost 1 base. Germline CDR1 reads MNHEY; CDR2 reads SMNVEV (reference sequence).

This clonotype was counted only a few times. The chain is built from TRBV20-1 and TRBJ1-1; D is perhaps TRBD1 (5 bases). The CDR3 contains 14 residues. V dropped 0 bases and J dropped 7 bases, with 15 bases sitting between them. Per germline, CDR1 DFQATT and CDR2 SNEGSKA (reference sequence). The CDR3 sequence is CSARDLTDTIEAFF. CDR3 sequence (DNA): TGCAGTGCTAGAGATTTGACAGATACTATTGAAGCTTTCTTT.

This clonotype came up a few times. The chain carries TRBV24-1 and TRBJ2-1; 7 bases align to TRBD2. The germline V gene encodes CDR1 KGHDR and CDR2 SFDVKD. This CDR3 has 15 residues. J gave up 1 base and V 4 bases, and 3 bases lay outside the gene matches. The CDR3 DNA reads as TGTGCCACCAGTGAGACGGGAGGTTCCTACAATGAGCAGTTCTTC. It specifies CATSETGGSYNEQFF.

This clonotype appeared once. The J gene is TRBJ1-2, the V gene TRBV5-1, with D possibly TRBD1 on 5 matching bases. The CDR3 sequence is 13 residues long. The germline CDR1 and CDR2 sequences are SGHRS and YFSETQ. V lost 0 bases and J lost 8, with 11 bases in between. The CDR3: CASSLDIHRGYTF. The CDR3 region has the DNA TGCGCCAGCAGCTTGGACATCCACAGGGGCTACACCTTC.

This chain connects TRBV5-1 to TRBJ1-6; a possible D gene is TRBD1 (6 bases). This CDR3 comprises 15 residues. Trimming took 0 bases from V and 6 from J, leaving 10 bases between them. CDR1 and CDR2 (germline): SGHRS, YFSETQ. The CDR3 DNA reads TGCGCCAGCAGCTTGGCAGGGGAAGGTAATTCACCCCTCCACTTT. Translating gives CASSLAGEGNSPLHF. The variable domain in full, with the rest retrieved from reference TRBV5-1 and TRBJ1-6, is KAGVTQTPRYLIKTRGQQVTLSCSPISGHRSVSWYQQTPGQGLQFLFEYFSETQRNKGNFPGRFSGRQFSNSRSEMNVSTLELGDSALYLCASSLAGEGNSPLHFGNGTRLTVT.

The table lists this clonotype with many counts. This chain uses TRBV30 with TRBJ1-5; 7 bases line up with TRBD1. The CDR3 sequence is 14 residues long. Germline V CDR1 and CDR2: GTSNPN, SVGIG (reference sequence). Trimming cost V 3 bases and J 4 bases; bases outside gene matches: 6. CDR3 in amino acids: CAWSATGLNQPQHF. In nucleotides, the CDR3 is TGTGCCTGGAGCGCGACAGGGCTAAATCAGCCCCAGCATTTT.

Turning to this clonotype: This may be a read error: a much more frequent sequence differs by one nucleotide. The chain recombines TRBV12-3 or TRBV12-4 with TRBJ2-5; D might be TRBD1 or TRBD2, each matching 5 bases. The CDR3 is made up of 16 amino acids. CDR3 nucleotide sequence: TGTACCAGCAGTGATGGGGGTTTAAGCGGCCAAGAGACCCAGTACTTC. Translated, it gives CTSSDGGLSGQETQYF.

This clonotype appeared a few times. J is TRBJ1-5 and V is TRBV11-2; D remains unclear. This CDR3 comprises 12 residues. Germline assignment: CDR1 SGHAT and CDR2 FQNNGV. The V end lost 2 bases, the J end lost 6 bases, and 5 bases lay between the germline ends. The CDR3 nucleotides are TGTGCCAGCAGCTTAAGCGGTCAGCCCCAGCATTTT. It is translated as CASSLSGQPQHF.

J is TRBJ2-7 and V is TRBV27; the match to TRBD1 covers 7 bases. Germline V lookup: CDR1 MNHEY, CDR2 SMNVEV (reference sequence). The CDR3 is 16 residues long. V lost 6 bases to trimming and J lost 4 bases; unmatched junction nucleotides: 15. CDR3 in DNA: TGTGCCAGCAGCCACCTCCAGGGGGATACTTATTACGAGCAGTACTTC. It codes for CASSHLQGDTYYEQYF.

This clonotype has a handful of counts. This sequence joins TRBV6-1 and TRBJ2-1; D not resolved. Germline CDR1 is MNHNS and CDR2 is SASEGT. This CDR3 is 11 amino acids long. V shed 2 bases and J shed 8 bases, with 4 bases lying between them. Here the CDR3 DNA reads TGTGCCAGCAGTGAACAATATGAGCAGTTCTTC. Translation: CASSEQYEQFF.

This clonotype was counted ten times or more. This chain connects TRBV3-1 to TRBJ1-1, with D tentatively TRBD1 (5 bases). Per the germline V gene, CDR1 is LGHDT and CDR2 is YNNKEL (reference sequence). V was clipped by 1 base and J by 7 bases, with 7 bases between them. CDR3 size: 12 residues. This chain's CDR3 is CASSQAGREAFF. CDR3 nucleotide sequence: TGTGCCAGCAGCCAAGCGGGGCGTGAAGCTTTCTTT.

The sample holds a few counts of this clonotype. V and J are TRBV11-3 and TRBJ2-7, with a possible D match to TRBD1 (6 bases). The CDR3 runs 16 residues. Deletions cut 1 base from V and 3 bases from J, with 16 bases between. CDR1 SGHNT and CDR2 YENEEA come from the germline V gene. The CDR3 DNA is TGTGCCAGCAGCTTAGTTGGCCAGGGGCGGCTCTACGAGCAGTACTTC. This encodes CASSLVGQGRLYEQYF.

The V gene is TRBV5-1, the J gene TRBJ1-2; 7 bases are a match to TRBD1. With V trimmed by 2 bases and J by 8 bases, 6 bases remained unmatched. This CDR3 is 13 amino acids long. From germline, CDR1 is SGHRS and CDR2 YFSETQ. The CDR3 spells CASSFDRERGYTF. DNA for the CDR3: TGCGCCAGCAGCTTTGACAGGGAGAGAGGCTACACCTTC.

This chain's CDR3 is CASTPISPPSGTSGYNEQFF. The DNA of the CDR3 is TGTGCCAGCACCCCCATTTCACCTCCTTCCGGGACTAGCGGGTACAATGAGCAGTTCTTC. The chain combines TRBV12-3 or TRBV12-4 with TRBJ2-1, with TRBD2 matching over 12 bases. This CDR3 has 20 residues. The V segment lost 7 bases and the J segment 4 bases; nucleotides outside the gene matches: 20.